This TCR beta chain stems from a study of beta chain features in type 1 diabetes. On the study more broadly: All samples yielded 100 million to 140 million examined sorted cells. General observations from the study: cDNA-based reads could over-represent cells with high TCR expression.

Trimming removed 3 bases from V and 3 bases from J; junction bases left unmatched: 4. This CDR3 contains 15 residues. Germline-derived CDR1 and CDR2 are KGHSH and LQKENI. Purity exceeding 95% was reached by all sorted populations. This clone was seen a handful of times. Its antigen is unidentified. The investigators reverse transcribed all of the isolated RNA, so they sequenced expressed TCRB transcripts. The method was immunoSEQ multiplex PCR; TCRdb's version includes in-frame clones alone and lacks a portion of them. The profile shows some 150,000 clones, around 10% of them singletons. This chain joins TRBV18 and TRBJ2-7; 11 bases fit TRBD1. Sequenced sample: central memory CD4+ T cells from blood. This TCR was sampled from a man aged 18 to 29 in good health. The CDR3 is CASSPSGTGGYEQYF. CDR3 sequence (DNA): TGTGCCAGCTCACCCTCCGGGACAGGGGGCTACGAGCAGTACTTC. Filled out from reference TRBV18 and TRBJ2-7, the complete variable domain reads NAGVMQNPRHLVRRRGQEARLRCSPMKGHSHVYWYRQLPEEGLKFMVYLQKENIIDESGMPKERFSAEFPKEGPSILRIQQVVRGDSAAYFCASSPSGTGGYEQYFGPGTRLTVT.